The clone carrying this T cell receptor (beta chain) was counted ten times or more. Its antigen is still unknown. CDR3 length: 13 amino acids. The germline V gene has CDR1 SQVTM and CDR2 ANQGSEA. Between the trimmed V and J ends, which lost 7 bases and 0 bases, there was a span of 11 bases. This specimen comes from a study of response to subunit inactivated influenza vaccine. Study observations and caveats: Each seasonal influenza vaccination, the authors suggested, recruits few new T cells.

TCRdb redid the calling of the RT-PCR reads with MiXCR, one entry per CDR3 protein. The table records 650,000 to 800,000 distinct CDR3 sequences, roughly 20% of them present only once. The sequence came from a man over 45 who received an inactivated influenza vaccine. The sample here was PBMCs from blood, taken more than 4 days after vaccination. This chain joins TRBV29-1 and TRBJ2-3, with D maybe TRBD1 (5 bases). CDR3 bases: TGCAGCGCCAGACAGCCTAGCACAGATACGCAGTATTTT. Protein sequence: CSARQPSTDTQYF.